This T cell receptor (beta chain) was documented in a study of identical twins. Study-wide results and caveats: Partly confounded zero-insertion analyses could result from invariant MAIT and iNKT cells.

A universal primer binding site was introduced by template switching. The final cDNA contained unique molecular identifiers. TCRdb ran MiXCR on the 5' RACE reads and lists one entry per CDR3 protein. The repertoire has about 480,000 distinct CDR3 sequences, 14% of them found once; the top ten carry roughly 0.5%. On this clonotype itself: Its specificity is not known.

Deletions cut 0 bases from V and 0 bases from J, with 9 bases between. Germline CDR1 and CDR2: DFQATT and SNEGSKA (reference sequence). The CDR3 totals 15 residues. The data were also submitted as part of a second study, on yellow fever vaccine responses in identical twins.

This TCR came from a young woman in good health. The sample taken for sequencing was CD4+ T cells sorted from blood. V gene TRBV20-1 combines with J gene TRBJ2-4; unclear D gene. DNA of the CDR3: TGCAGTGCTAGAGATTCTCGGCTAGCCAAAAACATTCAGTACTTC. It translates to CSARDSRLAKNIQYF.